A selection of T cell receptor beta chains follows, all from one sample in a study of preoperative IRX-2 immunotherapy in early breast cancer. Assay: immunoSEQ multiplex PCR; the TCRdb copy retains only in-frame clones and omits some. The sample lists 35,000 to 55,000 clones, approximately 95% occurring once. Sequenced here: tumor tissue, sampled after IRX-2 immunotherapy. These receptors originate from a human donor with breast cancer. CDR3s include the opening cysteine and the closing phenylalanine or tryptophan. D genes are given only for firm matches. Size values are once, few and many counts, or a class for expanded clones, and some rows have none.

clone_size,j_call,v_call,d_call,cdr3_nt,cdr3_aa
once,TRBJ2-2,TRBV18,TRBD1,TGTGCCAGCTCAACGAGAGGACAGGGAGGCACCGGGGAGCTGTTTTTT,CASSTRGQGGTGELFF
-,TRBJ1-1,TRBV20-1,-,TGCAGTGCTATTTTCACTGAAGCTTTCTTT,CSAIFTEAFF
-,TRBJ2-7,TRBV5-6,-,TGTGTCAGCAGCCAATCACAGGGAGGCGAGCAGTACTTC,CVSSQSQGGEQYF
-,TRBJ2-3,TRBV28,-,TGTGCCAGCAGTGACAGGCTAAAAAATAGCACAGATACGCAGTATTTT,CASSDRLKNSTDTQYF
-,TRBJ2-3,TRBV4-3,-,TGCGCCAGCAGCCAAGTAAGGGATCCCACAGATACGCAGTATTTT,CASSQVRDPTDTQYF
-,TRBJ2-1,TRBV4-2,-,TGTGCCAGCAGCCAAGACCACTACGAGCAGTTCTTC,CASSQDHYEQFF
-,TRBJ2-3,TRBV4-2,-,TGTGCCAGCAGCCAAGAAGCCTTCAACAGCGCAGATACGCAGTATTTT,CASSQEAFNSADTQYF
-,TRBJ2-1,TRBV7-3,TRBD2,TGTGCCAGCAGCCTATCCGGGACTAGGAATGAGCAGTTCTTC,CASSLSGTRNEQFF
once,TRBJ1-5,TRBV2,TRBD1,TGTGCCAGCAGCGAACAGGGGGGCAATCAGCCCCAGCATTTT,CASSEQGGNQPQHF
-,TRBJ2-7,TRBV28,-,TGTGCCAGCAGCCAACCCCACTTGAACGACGTCTACGAGCAGTACTTC,CASSQPHLNDVYEQYF
-,TRBJ1-4,TRBV30,-,TGTGCCTGGAGCCGGAGAGGCGGGAGTTACGAAAAACTGTTTTTT,CAWSRRGGSYEKLFF
-,TRBJ2-2,TRBV5-4,-,TGTGCCAGCAGCTTGTACACAGCGGCCGGGGAGCTGTTTTTT,CASSLYTAAGELFF
-,TRBJ2-3,TRBV6-4,TRBD2,TGTGCCAGCAGTGAGGACGCGGGGGGAGATACGCAGTATTTT,CASSEDAGGDTQYF
-,TRBJ2-7,TRBV27,-,TGTGCCAGCAGTTTTAAAAGGGGCAGCTACGAGCAGTACTTC,CASSFKRGSYEQYF
-,TRBJ2-3,TRBV7-3,-,TGTGCCAGCAGCTTAATAGGGCGGGGGCCCGGAGATACGCAGTATTTT,CASSLIGRGPGDTQYF
-,TRBJ2-2,TRBV27,TRBD2,TGTGCCAGCACTCTAGGGACTAGCGGGGCCAACGGGGAGCTGTTTTTT,CASTLGTSGANGELFF
-,TRBJ2-5,TRBV4-2,TRBD2,TGTGCCAGCAGCCAGACCTTAAGCGGGGGGCAAGAGACCCAGTACTTC,CASSQTLSGGQETQYF
-,TRBJ2-1,TRBV5-8,TRBD1,TGTGCCAGCAGCAGGGACAGGGATTACAATGAGCAGTTCTTC,CASSRDRDYNEQFF
once,TRBJ2-1,TRBV6-1,-,TGTGCCAGCAGTATAAGCTCCTACAATGAGCAGTTCTTC,CASSISSYNEQFF
-,TRBJ2-7,TRBV29-1,-,TGCAGCGTTGGTGAGGTGCCTGACGACGAGCAGTACTTC,CSVGEVPDDEQYF
-,TRBJ2-3,TRBV6-5,-,TGTGCCAGCAGTTACAGGTCCACAGATACGCAGTATTTT,CASSYRSTDTQYF
-,TRBJ2-2,TRBV5-1,-,TGCGCCAGCAGCTTCCAGGGGGGAGTTCCAGAGACCGGGGAGCTGTTTTTT,CASSFQGGVPETGELFF
few,TRBJ2-2,TRBV7-3,-,TGTGCCAGCAGCTATCTGCCAGGGGCGAACACCGGGGAGCTGTTTTTT,CASSYLPGANTGELFF
-,TRBJ2-1,TRBV7-9,-,TGTGCCAGCAGCTCTGGCGTAACTAGCAGTCAAAACTACAATGAGCAGTTCTTC,CASSSGVTSSQNYNEQFF
-,TRBJ2-1,TRBV7-2,TRBD1,TGTGCCAGCAGCTTAGGCGGGACAGGACCCAATGAGCAGTTCTTC,CASSLGGTGPNEQFF
-,TRBJ2-2,TRBV18,TRBD2,TGTGCCAGCTCACCTACTGGGAGCGGGGTGTCCGGGGAGCTGTTTTTT,CASSPTGSGVSGELFF
-,TRBJ1-1,TRBV5-1,-,TGCGCCAGCAGCTTGGTAAGGGACGACAGGGAAGCTTTCTTT,CASSLVRDDREAFF
once,TRBJ2-7,TRBV5-1,-,TGCGCCAGCAAGGGACACAATTTTTACGAGCAGTACTTC,CASKGHNFYEQYF